This is a list of T cell receptor beta chains from one sample in a study of breast tumors, draining lymph nodes, adjacent tissues. Each CDR3 protein is one row after TCRdb ran MiXCR on the multiplex PCR reads. The data contain about 180,000 distinct CDR3 sequences, around a third of them singletons. Sequenced: axillary lymph node tissue. The receptors originated from a female donor with breast cancer. Some clones in this sample may be carry-over from other donors' samples. CDR3s include the opening cysteine and the closing phenylalanine or tryptophan. The D gene is left open where the match is weak. Only some rows state a clone size, as once, few, many or a class for expanded clones.

>many|TRBV2|TRBJ1-3|-
CASRGPGNTIYF
TGTGCCAGTCGGGGACCTGGCAACACCATATATTTT
>-|TRBV27|TRBJ2-7|TRBD1
CASSKIRTGKRTYEQYF
TGTGCCAGCAGTAAAATACGGACAGGGAAAAGAACCTACGAGCAGTACTTC
>-|TRBV20-1|TRBJ2-1|-
CSAARFGGYDEQFF
TGCAGTGCGGCTAGGTTCGGCGGTTACGATGAGCAGTTCTTC
>many|TRBV19|TRBJ2-1|-
CASSTPWSSYNEQFF
TGTGCCAGTAGTACTCCCTGGAGCTCCTACAATGAGCAGTTCTTC
>many|TRBV11-3|TRBJ2-1|TRBD2
CASSLGTSEYNEQFF
TGTGCCAGCAGCTTAGGGACTAGCGAATACAATGAGCAGTTCTTC
>-|TRBV4-2|TRBJ2-5|-
CASSQEEGGSYQETQYF
TGTGCCAGCAGCCAGGAGGAGGGGGGCTCGTACCAAGAGACCCAGTACTTC
>many|TRBV19|TRBJ2-7|-
CASRKSRGDEQYF
TGTGCCAGTCGAAAGTCTCGCGGGGACGAGCAGTACTTC
>-|TRBV6-6|TRBJ2-2|-
CAIPQGCANTGELFF
TGTGCCATCCCCCAGGGCTGTGCGAACACCGGGGAGCTGTTTTTT
>many|TRBV7-6|TRBJ2-2|TRBD2
CASRARLAGAAGELFF
TGTGCCAGCAGGGCAAGACTAGCGGGGGCGGCTGGGGAGCTGTTTTTT
>many|TRBV9|TRBJ2-1|-
CASSVSGRQAYNEQFF
TGTGCCAGCAGCGTTTCAGGAAGACAGGCCTACAATGAGCAGTTCTTC
>-|TRBV6-2/TRBV6-3|TRBJ2-7|-
CASSYSSSGQVFYEQYF
TGTGCCAGCAGTTACTCGTCTTCAGGACAAGTCTTCTACGAGCAGTACTTC
>many|TRBV5-4|TRBJ2-3|TRBD2
CASSRARGSTDTQYF
TGTGCCAGCAGCCGGGCGCGGGGGAGCACAGATACGCAGTATTTT
>many|TRBV5-8|TRBJ1-2|-
CASSFMGSGNYGYTF
TGTGCCAGCAGCTTTATGGGATCTGGGAACTATGGCTACACCTTC
>many|TRBV6-5|TRBJ2-7|-
CASSTGRRAYEQYF
TGTGCCAGCAGTACCGGGCGTAGGGCCTACGAGCAGTACTTC
>-|TRBV5-1|TRBJ2-7|-
CASGWAGAGEQYF
TGCGCCAGCGGCTGGGCCGGGGCTGGAGAGCAGTACTTC
>-|TRBV5-1|TRBJ2-6|-
CASSLGGYNSGANVLTF
TGCGCCAGCAGCTTGGGGGGTTACAACTCTGGGGCCAACGTCCTGACTTTC
>many|TRBV20-1|TRBJ2-3|TRBD2
CSANLAGTLRSTDTQYF
TGCAGTGCTAACCTAGCGGGAACTCTGAGGAGCACAGATACGCAGTATTTT
>many|TRBV14|TRBJ1-5|-
CASSQDSNQPQHF
TGTGCCAGCAGCCAAGATTCAAATCAGCCCCAGCATTTT
>many|TRBV5-8|TRBJ2-1|-
CASSGERDSYNEQFF
TGTGCCAGCAGCGGGGAACGTGACTCCTACAATGAGCAGTTCTTC
>many|TRBV4-1|TRBJ2-7|-
CASSQGPYEQYF
TGCGCCAGCAGCCAGGGGCCCTACGAGCAGTACTTC
>many|TRBV4-1|TRBJ1-2|-
CASTDTYPQSYGYTF
TGCGCCAGCACCGATACGTACCCCCAGAGCTATGGCTACACCTTC
>many|TRBV12-3/TRBV12-4|TRBJ2-2|-
CASSGTLGELFF
TGTGCCAGCAGCGGGACTCTCGGGGAGCTGTTTTTT
>-|TRBV6-2/TRBV6-3|TRBJ2-3|-
CASSYEGRVTDTQYF
TGTGCCAGCAGTTACGAGGGCAGGGTAACAGATACGCAGTATTTT
>many|TRBV6-1|TRBJ1-6|-
CASSEENLGNSPLHF
TGTGCCAGCAGTGAAGAGAACCTTGGGAATTCACCCCTCCACTTT
>many|TRBV9|TRBJ1-6|TRBD1
CASSPRTGGPGRALHF
TGTGCCAGCAGCCCTCGGACAGGGGGGCCTGGGAGGGCCCTCCACTTT
>-|TRBV6-2/TRBV6-3|TRBJ2-7|TRBD2
CASSPRDSGGYF
TGTGCCAGCAGTCCACGGGATAGCGGGGGTTACTTC
>many|TRBV6-5|TRBJ2-7|-
CASSHPGTSTYEQYF
TGTGCCAGCAGTCACCCCGGGACTTCAACCTACGAGCAGTACTTC
>many|TRBV12-3/TRBV12-4|TRBJ1-6|-
CASRNRVGSPLHF
TGTGCCAGCAGAAACAGGGTGGGTTCACCCCTCCACTTT
>many|TRBV7-9|TRBJ2-3|-
CASSVVGDTQYF
TGTGCCAGCAGCGTGGTTGGAGATACGCAGTATTTT
>many|TRBV7-9|TRBJ2-2|-
CASSFWGANTGELFF
TGTGCCAGCAGCTTTTGGGGGGCTAACACCGGGGAGCTGTTTTTT
>-|TRBV6-4|TRBJ1-1|TRBD1
CASRPDRANTEAFF
TGTGCCAGCAGACCCGACAGGGCGAACACTGAAGCTTTCTTT
>-|TRBV6-5|TRBJ1-3|TRBD1
CASRPDRGGNTIYF
TGTGCCAGCAGACCCGACAGGGGTGGAAACACCATATATTTT
>many|TRBV20-1|TRBJ2-7|-
CSARGLNHYEQYF
TGCAGTGCTAGGGGGCTCAACCACTACGAGCAGTACTTC
>-|TRBV6-1|TRBJ1-6|TRBD1
CAISGTGSISPLHF
TGTGCCATCAGTGGGACAGGGTCAATTTCACCCCTCCACTTT
>many|TRBV10-3|TRBJ2-5|TRBD2
CAISSGGGETQYF
TGTGCCATCAGTAGCGGGGGGGGGGAGACCCAGTACTTC
>-|TRBV20-1|TRBJ2-3|TRBD2
CSARSSGTSSDTQYF
TGCAGTGCTAGATCGTCCGGGACTAGCTCCGATACGCAGTATTTT
>-|TRBV19|TRBJ1-1|-
CASSIDLTGKAFF
TGTGCCAGTAGTATTGACCTGACTGGAAAGGCTTTCTTT
>-|TRBV7-9|TRBJ2-7|-
CVSSQEGRDCEQYF
TGTGTCAGCAGCCAAGAGGGCAGGGACTGCGAGCAGTACTTC
>few|TRBV6-1|TRBJ1-5|-
CASRTLRDSNQPQHF
TGTGCCAGCAGAACCCTCCGGGACAGCAATCAGCCCCAGCATTTT
>-|TRBV2|TRBJ1-5|-
CASRRPQAGNQPQHF
TGTGCCAGCAGAAGACCTCAGGCAGGCAATCAGCCCCAGCATTTT